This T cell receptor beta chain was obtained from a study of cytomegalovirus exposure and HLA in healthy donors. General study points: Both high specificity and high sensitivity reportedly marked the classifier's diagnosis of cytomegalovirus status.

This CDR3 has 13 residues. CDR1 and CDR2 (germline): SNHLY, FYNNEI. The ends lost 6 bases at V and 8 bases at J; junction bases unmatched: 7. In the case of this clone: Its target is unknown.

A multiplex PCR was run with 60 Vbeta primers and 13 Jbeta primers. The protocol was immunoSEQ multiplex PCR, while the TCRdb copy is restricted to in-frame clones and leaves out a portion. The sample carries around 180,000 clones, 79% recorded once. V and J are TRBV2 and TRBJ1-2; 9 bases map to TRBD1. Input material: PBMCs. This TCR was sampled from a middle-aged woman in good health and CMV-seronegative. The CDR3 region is CASRKGQGNGYTF. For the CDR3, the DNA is TGTGCCAGCAGGAAGGGACAGGGTAACGGCTACACCTTC. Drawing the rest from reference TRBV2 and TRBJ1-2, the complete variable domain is EPEVTQTPSHQVTQMGQEVILRCVPISNHLYFYWYRQILGQKVEFLVSFYNNEISEKSEIFDDQFSVERPDGSNFTLKIRSTKLEDSAMYFCASRKGQGNGYTFGSGTRLTVV.